These T cell receptor beta chains were read from a single sample in a study of T cells after yellow fever vaccination. Each CDR3 protein gets one entry after TCRdb re-called the 5' RACE reads with MiXCR. This table has 100,000 to 150,000 distinct CDR3 sequences, about 8.4% appearing once. Specimen: CD8+ T cells sorted from PBMCs, collected on the day of the yellow fever booster vaccination. These TCRs come from a man aged 18 to 29 who received the YFV17D yellow fever vaccine. CDR3s include the opening cysteine and the closing phenylalanine or tryptophan. D genes are given only for firm matches. Where a row states a size, it is once, few, many or the class of an expanded clone; other rows omit it.

clone_size j_call v_call d_call cdr3_aa cdr3_nt
NA TRBJ2-2 TRBV4-2 TRBD2 CASSPTVVAGGETGELFF TGTGCCAGCAGCCCCACCGTGGTAGCGGGGGGGGAGACCGGGGAGCTGTTTTTT
few TRBJ1-2 TRBV12-3/TRBV12-4 NA CASSFSERLFNYGYTF TGTGCCAGCAGTTTTTCAGAGCGTCTTTTCAACTATGGCTACACCTTC
NA TRBJ2-3 TRBV20-1 NA CSARGGQKLTDTQYF TGCAGTGCCAGGGGGGGACAGAAACTCACAGATACGCAGTATTTT
NA TRBJ2-7 TRBV4-3 NA CASSQEVERTYEQYF TGCGCCAGCAGCCAAGAAGTGGAGAGGACCTACGAGCAGTACTTC
few TRBJ1-1 TRBV7-9 NA CASSRLIQNTEAFF TGTGCCAGCAGCCGCCTGATTCAGAACACTGAAGCTTTCTTT
few TRBJ2-5 TRBV2 TRBD2 CASGELAGIQETQYF TGTGCCAGCGGGGAACTAGCGGGGATCCAAGAGACCCAGTACTTC
few TRBJ2-7 TRBV12-3/TRBV12-4 NA CASSVARSYEQYF TGTGCCAGCAGTGTAGCCCGCTCCTACGAGCAGTACTTC
few TRBJ2-2 TRBV12-5 NA CASGSGHTGELFF TGTGCTAGTGGCTCTGGCCATACCGGGGAGCTGTTTTTT
many TRBJ2-1 TRBV4-3 NA CASSQGRNAYNEQFF TGCGCCAGCAGCCAAGGCAGAAACGCATACAATGAGCAGTTCTTC
many TRBJ1-5 TRBV12-3/TRBV12-4 NA CASSPGGPNQPQHF TGTGCCAGCAGTCCCGGGGGGCCCAATCAGCCCCAGCATTTT
few TRBJ2-3 TRBV19 NA CASTRGPSTDTQYF TGTGCCAGTACCAGGGGCCCGAGCACAGATACGCAGTATTTT
NA TRBJ2-1 TRBV20-1 TRBD2 CSARPRGGLVYNEQFF TGCAGTGCCCGCCCTCGGGGGGGCCTCGTCTACAATGAGCAGTTCTTC
NA TRBJ2-3 TRBV27 NA CASSWSGLTDTQYF TGTGCCAGCAGTTGGTCGGGGTTAACAGATACGCAGTATTTT
few TRBJ2-2 TRBV5-1 NA CASTSQNTGELFF TGCGCCAGCACGTCTCAGAACACCGGGGAGCTGTTTTTT
NA TRBJ2-5 TRBV25-1 NA CASSELGKTQYF TGTGCCAGCAGTGAACTGGGAAAGACCCAGTACTTC